This T cell receptor beta chain was documented in a study of radiotherapy plus CTLA-4 blockade in lung cancer (dated by TCRdb to 2016 to 2019). Notes on the research overall: Among enrolled patients, approximately 18% had an objective response and roughly 30% reached disease control. Broader findings and caveats from the paper: Increased serum interferon-beta after radiation, together with early dynamic changes in blood T cell clones, were reported to be the strongest predictors of response. After treatment with radiotherapy and ipilimumab, TCR clones that originated in tumors expanded in peripheral blood.

With respect to this clone: No antigen is known for it. The sample holds no much larger clone one base away, and base qualities are not on file.

CDR1 SGHKS and CDR2 YYEKEE are derived from the germline V gene (reference sequence). From the cysteine up to the phenylalanine, the CDR3 has a length of 15 residues. The kept DNA is CDR3 alone, 45 bases in frame from the first base. After removal of 4 bases from V and 4 bases from J, the junction retains 7 bases not matched to a gene. Library preparation was by the immunoSEQ multiplex PCR assay. This immuneACCESS table, as held by TCRdb, lists in-frame sequences with V and J called but not all clones. Of the missing ones, under half trace to an unresolved V gene in checked studies; the others have no known cause. The sample data list around 26,000 clones, and around 71% of these were observed just once. About 3% of the sample is held by the ten biggest clonotypes. The study evaluated CTLA-4 blockade (ipilimumab) given together with focal radiation therapy in patients who had chemo-refractory metastatic non-small-cell lung cancer.

This receptor was taken from a human donor with non-small cell lung cancer whose response to radiotherapy plus ipilimumab could not be evaluated. The rearrangement joined TRBV5-5 to TRBJ2-7; a stretch of 11 junction bases matches TRBD1. The source material was peripheral blood, sampled from a patient treated with radiotherapy plus ipilimumab. The nucleotide sequence reads TGTGCCAGCAGCACCGGGACAGGGGGGAGATACGAGCAGTACTTC. This is translated as CASSTGTGGRYEQYF.